This TCR beta chain came from a study of blood T cell repertoires in COVID-19. Germline V gives CDR1 MGHRA, CDR2 YSYEKL. This CDR3 is built from 21 residues. With V trimmed by 3 bases and J by 0 bases, 21 bases remained unmatched. Generated by immunoSEQ multiplex PCR, the TCRdb table keeps only in-frame clones and is missing some. The profile shows about 210,000 clones, around 91% of them singletons. The rearrangement joins TRBV4-1 to TRBJ1-2; 8 nucleotides line up with TRBD1. This clonotype was sampled from a woman aged 40-49 years with acute or convalescent COVID-19. The sample taken for sequencing was peripheral blood. The CDR3 spells CASSQNLNTGQESFANYGYTF. CDR3 in DNA: TGCGCCAGCAGCCAGAACCTGAACACGGGACAGGAGTCATTCGCTAACTATGGCTACACCTTC.